The clone carrying this T cell receptor beta chain was seen once. Trimming cost V 4 bases and J 8 bases; bases outside gene matches: 10. CDR3 length equals 14 residues. CDR1 is SEHNR and CDR2 is FQNEAQ in the germline V gene (reference sequence). Clones were read by immunoSEQ multiplex PCR, and TCRdb kept only the in-frame ones, dropping some. The sample contains 76,000 or so clones, roughly 91% of which appear only once. These data originate in a study of technical replicates of blood from several donors. The sequencing input was T cells isolated from PBMCs. The V and J genes are TRBV7-9 and TRBJ1-2; TRBD1 agrees at 7 bases. This TCR was recovered from a human donor in good health. CDR3 protein: CASSSLDRIDGYTF. CDR3 sequence (DNA): TGTGCCAGCAGCTCTCTGGACAGGATAGACGGCTACACCTTC.